These 32 T cell receptor beta chains came from one sample sequenced in a study of control samples from healthy donors and cancer patients. The data were produced by immunoSEQ multiplex PCR, yet TCRdb's version contains in-frame clones alone and is incomplete. The table has over 150,000 clones, more than 90% seen once. The sequenced sample was blood. These TCRs come from a man aged 25 to 40 in good health.

The chain has TRBV6-6 and TRBJ1-2; D is unresolved. CDR1 is MNHNY and CDR2 is SVGAGI in the germline V gene (reference sequence). V was pared by 4 bases and J by 4 bases, with 13 bases between. The CDR3 loop spans 14 amino acids. CDR3 nucleotide sequence: TGTGCCAGCAGTTTATCTGGGCCGGTCTATGGCTACACCTTC. It translates to CASSLSGPVYGYTF.

The CDR3 DNA follows: TGTGCCAGCAGTAGGGACAGCAGGCAGCCCCAGCATTTT. Translation: CASSRDSRQPQHF. The rearrangement links TRBV12-3 or TRBV12-4 to TRBJ1-5; 7 bases are a match to TRBD1. Losses at the gene ends were 5 bases for V and 7 bases for J; bases not matched to a gene: 5. The CDR3 consists of 13 residues.

The chain recombines TRBV7-3 with TRBJ1-2; D gene uncertain. The CDR3 totals 13 residues. Per germline, CDR1 SGHTA and CDR2 FQGTGA. The V gene lost 5 bases and the J gene lost 8 bases, with 15 bases spanning the gap. The CDR3 region has the DNA TGTGCCAGCAGCCCGAGCGGGTCCAGGGGCTACACCTTC. Amino acids: CASSPSGSRGYTF.

The CDR3 DNA sequence: TGTGCCAGCAGCCTGAGCGGGGGGGTGTCGGATACGCAGTATTTT. Translated, it gives CASSLSGGVSDTQYF. V usage is TRBV14 and J usage is TRBJ2-3; 10 nucleotides agree with TRBD2. Germline assignment: CDR1 SGHDN and CDR2 FVKESK. The CDR3 sequence is 15 residues long. The V and J ends lost 4 bases and 6 bases, in that order; junction bases with no gene match: 7.

DNA for the CDR3: TGCAGCGTTGAAGATCCGGCCGGGTTTACGGACGAGCAGTACTTC. It is translated as CSVEDPAGFTDEQYF. The J gene is TRBJ2-7, the V gene TRBV29-1; D gene unclear. V lost 0 bases to trimming and J lost 5 bases, with 17 bases between them. The CDR3 runs 15 residues. Germline CDR1 is SQVTM and CDR2 is ANQGSEA.

The chain employs TRBV10-3 and TRBJ1-2; 10 bases agree with TRBD1. CDR1 and CDR2 from the germline V gene are ENHRY and SYGVKD. The CDR3 is made up of 14 amino acids. V was pared by 6 bases and J by 4 bases, with 5 bases of the junction left unmatched. The CDR3 reads CAISLDRGIYGYTF. The CDR3 nucleotides are TGTGCCATCAGCTTGGACAGGGGGATCTATGGCTACACCTTC.

The rearrangement uses TRBV5-4 and TRBJ2-1; 12 bases align to TRBD1. The CDR3 runs 14 residues. The V gene's germline CDR1 is SGHNT and CDR2 YYREEE (reference sequence). J lost 9 bases, V lost 3 bases, and 4 bases had no gene match. The chain's CDR3 is CASSWGQGAGEQFF. In nucleotides, the CDR3 is TGTGCCAGCAGCTGGGGACAGGGGGCTGGTGAGCAGTTCTTC.

The chain carries TRBV29-1 and TRBJ1-2, with TRBD1 matching over 12 bases. The CDR3 is made up of 13 amino acids. Germline CDR1 reads SQVTM; CDR2 reads ANQGSEA. The CDR3 spells CRPGTGGRYGYTF. The CDR3 DNA reads TGCAGACCCGGGACAGGGGGCCGCTATGGCTACACCTTC.

The chain employs TRBV11-2 and TRBJ2-7; 9 positions agree with TRBD1. This CDR3 has 14 residues. Unmatched junction bases numbered 4, after V lost 5 bases and J lost 2 bases. From germline, CDR1 is SGHAT and CDR2 FQNNGV. The CDR3 reads CASSAGQGPYEQYF. In DNA form, the CDR3 reads TGTGCCAGCAGCGCGGGACAGGGCCCCTACGAGCAGTACTTC.

This clone was recorded only once. The chain recombines TRBV10-3 with TRBJ2-5; D possibly corresponds to TRBD1 (6 bases). Germline CDR1 ENHRY, CDR2 SYGVKD. CDR3 length equals 13 residues. The V gene lost 6 bases and the J gene lost 3 bases, with 11 bases spanning the gap. This CDR3 is CAIRVAGEETQYF. The CDR3 region has the DNA TGTGCCATCAGGGTTGCAGGGGAAGAGACCCAGTACTTC.

The chain recombines TRBV29-1 with TRBJ1-2; maybe TRBD1 (5 bases). V was clipped by 6 bases and J by 7 bases, with 21 bases between them. The CDR3 covers 14 residues. Looked up from germline, CDR1 is SQVTM and CDR2 is ANQGSEA. The CDR3 DNA reads TGCAGCGTCCTCACGCAATGGGGAACAGGTGGCTACACCTTC. Protein product: CSVLTQWGTGGYTF.

The chain links TRBV6-5 to TRBJ1-1; no definite D call. This CDR3 has 13 amino acids. Trimming stripped 6 bases from V and 1 base from J, with 9 bases between. CDR1 MNHEY and CDR2 SVGAGI come from the germline V gene. The CDR3 loop is CASRWGGNTEAFF. Here the CDR3 DNA reads TGTGCCAGCAGGTGGGGAGGGAACACTGAAGCTTTCTTT.

The chain uses TRBV6-2 or TRBV6-3 and TRBJ1-2; 7 bases agree with TRBD1. Germline CDR1 reads MNHEY; CDR2 reads SVGEGT. Germline trimming cut 2 bases from V and 11 bases from J; bases unmatched to any gene: 11. This CDR3 region has 14 residues. DNA of the CDR3: TGTGCCAGCAGTTACGGGACAGCAGTGGCGAGTTACACCTTC. Protein product: CASSYGTAVASYTF.

The chain employs TRBV2 and TRBJ1-2; 7 bases line up with TRBD1. The CDR3 spans 13 residues. With V trimmed by 6 bases and J by 6 bases, 7 bases remained unmatched. Germline CDR1 is SNHLY and CDR2 is FYNNEI. The CDR3 region has the DNA TGTGCCAGCAGCCGTTCGACAGGGAATGGCTACACCTTC. Translating gives CASSRSTGNGYTF.

The rearrangement uses TRBV28 and TRBJ2-2, with 11 bases fitting TRBD2. V shed 10 bases, J shed 7 bases, and the junction held 14 bases outside the gene matches. The length of the CDR3 is 16 residues. CDR1 and CDR2 (germline): MDHEN, SYDVKM. The DNA of the CDR3 is TGTGCCACCCGGCCTACTAGCGGGAGTGACGGCGGGGAGCTGTTTTTT. This translates into CATRPTSGSDGGELFF.

The chain is built from TRBV5-1 and TRBJ1-3; a possible D gene is TRBD1 (6 bases). Germline V gives CDR1 SGHRS, CDR2 YFSETQ. This CDR3 is 15 amino acids long. Trimming left V 0 bases short and J 2 bases short, with 9 bases between. This CDR3 is CASSLGTETGNTIYF. For the CDR3, the DNA is TGCGCCAGCAGCTTGGGGACAGAGACTGGAAACACCATATATTTT.

The genes are TRBV18 and TRBJ1-1; maybe TRBD1 (5 bases). Germline CDR1 is KGHSH and CDR2 is LQKENI. V was shortened by 6 bases and J by 1 base, with 9 bases between the two germline ends. The CDR3 extends over 13 amino acids. The CDR3 sequence: CASSGQQNTEAFF. CDR3 DNA: TGTGCCAGCTCGGGGCAGCAGAACACTGAAGCTTTCTTT.

The chain couples TRBV28 to TRBJ2-3; 7 bases are a match to TRBD2. CDR1 MDHEN and CDR2 SYDVKM come from the germline V gene. J lost 2 bases, V lost 11 bases, and 13 bases had no gene match. This CDR3 contains 15 residues. The CDR3 reads CACTERDGNTDTQYF. In nucleotides, the CDR3 is TGTGCCTGTACTGAGCGGGATGGGAACACAGATACGCAGTATTTT. Full variable domain (missing parts from reference TRBV28 and TRBJ2-3): DVKVTQSSRYLVKRTGEKVFLECVQDMDHENMFWYRQDPGLGLRLIYFSYDVKMKEKGDIPEGYSVSREKKERFSLILESASTNQTSMYLCACTERDGNTDTQYFGPGTRLTVL.

This chain uses TRBV24-1 with TRBJ2-1; D is ambiguous. The ends were cut back, 3 bases at V and 6 bases at J, with 11 bases in the middle. This CDR3 comprises 14 residues. Germline V gene lookup returns CDR1 KGHDR and CDR2 SFDVKD. The DNA for the CDR3 is TGTGCCACCAGTGATCCCACCAGAGGCAATGAGCAGTTCTTC. Encoded protein: CATSDPTRGNEQFF.

This clone was seen just once. This chain connects TRBV12-3 or TRBV12-4 to TRBJ2-7, with no clear D. CDR3 length: 13 residues. The V end lost 3 bases, the J end lost 0 bases, and 6 bases lay between the germline ends. The CDR3 sequence is CASSFSSSYEQYF. CDR3 sequence (DNA): TGTGCCAGCAGTTTTTCGAGCTCCTACGAGCAGTACTTC.

CDR3 residues: CASSGHIQETQYF. The CDR3 DNA reads TGTGCCAGCAGCGGTCACATACAAGAGACCCAGTACTTC. The gene calls are TRBV11-2 and TRBJ2-5; the D is unclear. CDR1 and CDR2 from the germline V gene are SGHAT and FQNNGV. Trimming pared 5 bases from V and 2 bases from J, leaving 9 bases between. The CDR3 consists of 13 residues.

CDR3 bases: TGTGCCAGCAGCCGAACACTAGCGGGCCAAGAGACCCAGTACTTC. It encodes CASSRTLAGQETQYF. The V and J genes are TRBV4-2 and TRBJ2-5; 9 bases are shared with TRBD2. The CDR3 runs to 15 residues. V lost 4 bases to trimming and J lost 1 base; unmatched junction nucleotides: 4. Germline CDR1 and CDR2: LGHNA and YNFKEQ.

The rearrangement uses TRBV4-3 and TRBJ1-6; D is unresolved. Germline V gene data show CDR1 as LGHNA and CDR2 as YSLEER. The V and J ends lost 4 bases and 7 bases respectively, with 8 bases between them. CDR3 length: 13 residues. This CDR3 is CASSRERNSPLHF. The CDR3 bases are TGCGCCAGCAGCCGAGAGCGGAATTCACCCCTCCACTTT.

The chain carries TRBV12-5 and TRBJ1-4; D is possibly TRBD1 (6 bases). CDR1 is LGHNT, CDR2 FRNRAP, per germline. Trimming removed 1 base from V and 5 bases from J, with 8 bases in between. This CDR3 is built from 14 residues. Here the CDR3 DNA reads TGTGCTAGTGGTTTGGGACAGGTGAATGAAAAACTGTTTTTT. Its translation is CASGLGQVNEKLFF.

This clone was seen once. This sequence joins TRBV19 and TRBJ1-4, with TRBD1 as a possible D gene (6 bases). Germline values: CDR1 LNHDA, CDR2 SQIVND (reference sequence). The CDR3 loop spans 13 amino acids. Trimming took off 9 bases at V and 6 bases at J, with 14 bases between the two ends. The CDR3 DNA reads as TGTGCCAGCCAACAGGGAATGTATGAAAAACTGTTTTTT. This codes for CASQQGMYEKLFF.

The V gene is TRBV7-9, the J gene TRBJ1-5; D may be TRBD1 (6 bases). Germline V lookup: CDR1 SEHNR, CDR2 FQNEAQ (reference sequence). Trimming cost V 4 bases and J 5 bases, with 15 bases left between them. The CDR3 runs to 15 residues. Written as DNA, the CDR3 is TGTGCCAGCAGCTCCCCCGGGACACCCGATCAGCCCCAGCATTTT. Its translation: CASSSPGTPDQPQHF.

The V gene is TRBV30, the J gene TRBJ1-1; unclear D gene. Per the germline V gene, CDR1 is GTSNPN and CDR2 is SVGIG (reference sequence). The CDR3 runs to 14 residues. Trimming removed 0 bases from V and 5 bases from J, with 13 bases in between. CDR3 DNA: TGTGCCTGGAGTGTGAGTAGGAGAGGAACTGAAGCTTTCTTT. It specifies CAWSVSRRGTEAFF.

The V gene is TRBV27, the J gene TRBJ1-2; 7 bases line up with TRBD1. The germline CDR1 and CDR2 sequences are MNHEY and SMNVEV (reference sequence). The junction had 2 bases not matched to a gene; V was cut back by 4 bases and J by 0 bases. The length of the CDR3 is 14 residues. The CDR3 loop is CASSWDRANYGYTF. The CDR3 nucleotides read TGTGCCAGCAGTTGGGACAGAGCTAACTATGGCTACACCTTC.

The chain combines TRBV3-1 (or the pseudogene TRBV3-2) with TRBJ1-2, with D possibly being TRBD1 (5 bases). V lost 2 bases and J lost 0, with 7 bases in between. Germline CDR1 LGHDT, CDR2 YNNKEL (reference sequence). This CDR3 comprises 14 residues. CDR3 DNA sequence: TGTGCCAGCAGCCAACGGGGGGCTAACTATGGCTACACCTTC. It yields the protein CASSQRGANYGYTF.

The CDR3 sequence is CASSFSIATYEQYF. CDR3 nucleotides: TGTGCCAGCAGCTTTTCTATCGCAACCTACGAGCAGTACTTC. This sequence joins TRBV7-2 and TRBJ2-7; D is uncertain. This CDR3 comprises 14 residues. Germline CDR1 reads SGHTA; CDR2 reads FQGNSA. V gave up 3 bases and J gave up 2 bases, with 11 bases separating them. The full variable domain, its missing parts supplied by reference TRBV7-2 and TRBJ2-7, is GAGVSQSPSNKVTEKGKDVELRCDPISGHTALYWYRQSLGQGLEFLIYFQGNSAPDKSGLPSDRFSAERTGGSVSTLTIQRTQQEDSAVYLCASSFSIATYEQYFGPGTRLTVT.

The chain has TRBV5-4 and TRBJ2-5; perhaps TRBD2 as D (6 bases). This CDR3 contains 14 residues. Germline V lookup: CDR1 SGHNT, CDR2 YYREEE (reference sequence). Trimming removed 2 bases at V and 4 bases at J, with 12 bases between. The CDR3, as DNA: TGTGCCAGCAGCTTCCGGGGTAGCGGAGAGACCCAGTACTTC. It codes for CASSFRGSGETQYF.

CDR3 protein: CASSLAPQAEAFF. The CDR3 DNA is TGTGCCAGCAGCTTAGCTCCTCAAGCTGAAGCTTTCTTT. The rearrangement joins TRBV7-9 to TRBJ1-1; D remains ambiguous. V was pared by 0 bases and J by 6 bases, with 8 bases between. From germline, CDR1 is SEHNR and CDR2 FQNEAQ (reference sequence). The CDR3 sequence is 13 residues long.